Listed here are 9 T cell receptor beta chains from one sample, sequenced in a study of shared clonotypes between healthy human individuals (dated by TCRdb to between 2020 and 2021). Library creation used the immunoSEQ multiplex PCR assay. TCRdb carries this immuneACCESS record with in-frame sequences only. Its versions omit some clonotypes, under half of them owing to an unresolved V gene in the studies checked, with the rest unexplained. The sample table lists more than 400,000 clones, 65% to 85% of them with a count of one. The ten top clones hold roughly 13% of the sample. Sequenced material: PBMCs. These receptors were taken from a woman between 40 and 55 years old in good health. Some clones in this sample may be carry-over from other donors' samples.

The chain recombines TRBV4-1 with TRBJ2-5, with TRBD2 identical over 9 bases. V was clipped by 5 bases and J by 7 bases; unmatched bases: 14. CDR3 length equals 16 residues. From germline, CDR1 is MGHRA and CDR2 YSYEKL. Here the CDR3 DNA reads TGCGCCAGCAGCGAACCGACTAGCGGAGCCCTCAGGACCCAGTACTTC. Its translation: CASSEPTSGALRTQYF.

The sample holds many counts of this clone. The V gene is TRBV9, the J gene TRBJ2-7; D call uncertain. The V end was cut by 0 bases, the J end by 2 bases, with 9 bases between. CDR3 size: 14 residues. Germline CDR1 is SGDLS and CDR2 is YYNGEE. The CDR3: CASSVDDKAYEQYF. The DNA of the CDR3 is TGTGCCAGCAGCGTAGACGACAAAGCCTACGAGCAGTACTTC.

Points on this clone: Other nucleotide sequences from this sample produce the same CDR3. The gene calls are TRBV5-4 and TRBJ2-3; 7 bases map to TRBD1. The V gene end was trimmed by 4 bases and the J gene end by 2 bases; junction bases not matched to a gene: 4. The CDR3 runs 14 residues. Germline loops: CDR1 SGHNT, CDR2 YYREEE (reference sequence). The DNA for the CDR3 is TGTGCCAGCAGCCTCGGACAGGCCACAGATACGCAGTATTTT. Amino acid sequence: CASSLGQATDTQYF. The whole variable domain, remainder taken from reference TRBV5-4 and TRBJ2-3, is ETGVTQSPTHLIKTRGQQVTLRCSSQSGHNTVSWYQQALGQGPQFIFQYYREEENGRGNFPPRFSGLQFPNYSSELNVNALELDDSALYLCASSLGQATDTQYFGPGTRLTVL.

This chain links TRBV18 with TRBJ1-1; no definite D call. This CDR3 comprises 14 residues. With 3 bases removed from V and 3 bases from J, the gap between germline ends came to 11 bases. Germline CDR1 is KGHSH and CDR2 is LQKENI. The CDR3 DNA reads TGTGCCAGCTCACCTTCAAGTTTGGACACTGAAGCTTTCTTT. Translation gives CASSPSSLDTEAFF.

V and J are TRBV12-1 and TRBJ2-1; TRBD2 is the table's D call, not checked against the DNA. TRBV12-1 is labeled a pseudogene. This CDR3 has 17 residues. The CDR3 sequence: CASSLVNVAGGKSEQFF. CDR3 DNA sequence: TGTGCCAGCAGCTTAGTTAATGTAGCGGGAGGGAAGAGTGAGCAGTTCTTC.

Points on this clone: One base separates it from a far larger clone, so it is likely a read error. Other DNA sequences within the sample encode an identical CDR3. The chain uses TRBV15 and TRBJ2-7; D tentatively fits TRBD1 or TRBD2 (5 bases each). The CDR3 has 14 residues. Germline values: CDR1 LNHNV, CDR2 YYDKDF (reference sequence). Between the trimmed V and J ends, which lost 2 bases and 6 bases, there was a span of 14 bases. As DNA, the CDR3 is TGTGCCACCAGCAGAAAAAGGGACGTAGCCGAGCAGTACTTC. It codes for CATSRKRDVAEQYF.

The chain joins TRBV5-8 to TRBJ2-2; maybe TRBD2 (6 bases). The germline gives CDR1 SGHTS, CDR2 YDEGEE. The ends were cut back, 4 bases at V and 2 bases at J, with 15 bases in the middle. This CDR3 is 16 amino acids long. The CDR3 DNA is TGTGCCAGCAGCCGGAGGGGTGGCCTTAACACCGGGGAGCTGTTTTTT. This encodes CASSRRGGLNTGELFF.

The CDR3 DNA sequence: TGTGCCAGCAGCGCCCGACAGCTACCCTATGGCTACACCTTC. Translating it yields CASSARQLPYGYTF. This chain uses TRBV7-6 with TRBJ1-2; tentative D call: TRBD1 (5 bases). The CDR3 covers 14 residues. V was clipped by 5 bases and J by 4 bases, with 14 bases between them. CDR1 SGHVS and CDR2 FNYEAQ come from the germline V gene.

This chain uses TRBV6-6 with TRBJ1-4; D is ambiguous. The germline V and J ends were trimmed by 0 bases and 8 bases, with 13 bases remaining between them. The CDR3 sequence is 15 residues long. Germline V gene lookup returns CDR1 MNHNY and CDR2 SVGAGI (reference sequence). CDR3 amino acids: CASSYSFRVGEKLFF. The CDR3 DNA sequence: TGTGCCAGCAGTTACTCGTTCCGGGTAGGCGAAAAACTGTTTTTT.